This T cell receptor (beta chain) was sequenced for a study of blood T cell repertoires in COVID-19. For the study at large: T cells, B-cell-depleted T cells, or PBMCs supplied cDNA or gDNA.

Participants had their cohort set by participant-reported clinical history. Per the original methods: Researchers report that nucleated cell counts were estimated from reference gene primer amplification. The method was immunoSEQ multiplex PCR; TCRdb's version includes in-frame clones alone and lacks a portion of them. V and J calls and clone size are given by that table; D and trimming were obtained from the DNA. The sample contains around 250,000 clones, about nine tenths of which appear only once. Germline CDR1 KGHDR, CDR2 SFDVKD. V gave up 2 bases and J gave up 8 bases, with 14 bases separating them. The CDR3 is 14 amino acids.

The clonotype comes from a human donor in a cohort exposed to, infected with or recovered from COVID-19 (not recorded which). The donor label of this sample is uncertain. Sequencing was done on a sample of PBMCs or T cells enriched from blood (not recorded which). V gene TRBV24-1 combines with J gene TRBJ1-2; D is perhaps TRBD1 (6 bases). The CDR3 loop is CATSDYEGGNGYTF. CDR3 DNA: TGTGCCACCAGTGATTACGAAGGGGGAAACGGCTACACCTTC.